This T cell receptor (beta chain) was found in a study of cytomegalovirus exposure and HLA in healthy donors. Broader study findings: In a later analysis, at a false discovery rate of 0.05, 16,951 TCR beta sequences matched HLA alleles.

With 4 bases clipped from V and 5 bases from J, the junction kept 13 bases outside the gene matches. This CDR3 spans 18 amino acids. Germline V lookup: CDR1 SGDLS, CDR2 YYNGEE. For this clone: The antigen remains unidentified.

13 Jbeta primers and 60 Vbeta primers were used for the PCR. The data were produced by immunoSEQ multiplex PCR, yet TCRdb's version contains in-frame clones alone and is incomplete. The sample comprises approximately 150,000 clones, under 85% of which are singletons, and under 2% rests with the top ten. The clonotype originates from a woman aged 25 to 39 in good health and CMV-seronegative. V gene TRBV9 combines with J gene TRBJ2-5; 14 nucleotides align to TRBD2. The sample consisted of PBMCs. This chain's CDR3 is CASSPRLAGGQEEETQYF. In DNA, the CDR3 is TGTGCCAGCAGCCCCCGACTAGCGGGGGGGCAAGAGGAGGAGACCCAGTACTTC. The full variable domain, completed using reference TRBV9 and TRBJ2-5, is DSGVTQTPKHLITATGQRVTLRCSPRSGDLSVYWYQQSLDQGLQFLIQYYNGEERAKGNILERFSAQQFPDLHSELNLSSLELGDSALYFCASSPRLAGGQEEETQYFGPGTRLLVL.